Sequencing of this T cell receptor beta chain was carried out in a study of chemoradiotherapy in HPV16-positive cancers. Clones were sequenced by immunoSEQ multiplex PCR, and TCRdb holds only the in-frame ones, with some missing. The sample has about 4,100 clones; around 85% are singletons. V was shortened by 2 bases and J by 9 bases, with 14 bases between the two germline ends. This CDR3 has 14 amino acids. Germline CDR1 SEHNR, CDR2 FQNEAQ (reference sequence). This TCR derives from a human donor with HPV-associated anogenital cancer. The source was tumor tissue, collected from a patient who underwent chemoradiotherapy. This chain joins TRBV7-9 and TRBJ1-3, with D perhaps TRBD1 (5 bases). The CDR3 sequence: CASSLTTGHSTIYF. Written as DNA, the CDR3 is TGTGCCAGCAGCTTAACAACGGGGCATAGCACCATATATTTT.